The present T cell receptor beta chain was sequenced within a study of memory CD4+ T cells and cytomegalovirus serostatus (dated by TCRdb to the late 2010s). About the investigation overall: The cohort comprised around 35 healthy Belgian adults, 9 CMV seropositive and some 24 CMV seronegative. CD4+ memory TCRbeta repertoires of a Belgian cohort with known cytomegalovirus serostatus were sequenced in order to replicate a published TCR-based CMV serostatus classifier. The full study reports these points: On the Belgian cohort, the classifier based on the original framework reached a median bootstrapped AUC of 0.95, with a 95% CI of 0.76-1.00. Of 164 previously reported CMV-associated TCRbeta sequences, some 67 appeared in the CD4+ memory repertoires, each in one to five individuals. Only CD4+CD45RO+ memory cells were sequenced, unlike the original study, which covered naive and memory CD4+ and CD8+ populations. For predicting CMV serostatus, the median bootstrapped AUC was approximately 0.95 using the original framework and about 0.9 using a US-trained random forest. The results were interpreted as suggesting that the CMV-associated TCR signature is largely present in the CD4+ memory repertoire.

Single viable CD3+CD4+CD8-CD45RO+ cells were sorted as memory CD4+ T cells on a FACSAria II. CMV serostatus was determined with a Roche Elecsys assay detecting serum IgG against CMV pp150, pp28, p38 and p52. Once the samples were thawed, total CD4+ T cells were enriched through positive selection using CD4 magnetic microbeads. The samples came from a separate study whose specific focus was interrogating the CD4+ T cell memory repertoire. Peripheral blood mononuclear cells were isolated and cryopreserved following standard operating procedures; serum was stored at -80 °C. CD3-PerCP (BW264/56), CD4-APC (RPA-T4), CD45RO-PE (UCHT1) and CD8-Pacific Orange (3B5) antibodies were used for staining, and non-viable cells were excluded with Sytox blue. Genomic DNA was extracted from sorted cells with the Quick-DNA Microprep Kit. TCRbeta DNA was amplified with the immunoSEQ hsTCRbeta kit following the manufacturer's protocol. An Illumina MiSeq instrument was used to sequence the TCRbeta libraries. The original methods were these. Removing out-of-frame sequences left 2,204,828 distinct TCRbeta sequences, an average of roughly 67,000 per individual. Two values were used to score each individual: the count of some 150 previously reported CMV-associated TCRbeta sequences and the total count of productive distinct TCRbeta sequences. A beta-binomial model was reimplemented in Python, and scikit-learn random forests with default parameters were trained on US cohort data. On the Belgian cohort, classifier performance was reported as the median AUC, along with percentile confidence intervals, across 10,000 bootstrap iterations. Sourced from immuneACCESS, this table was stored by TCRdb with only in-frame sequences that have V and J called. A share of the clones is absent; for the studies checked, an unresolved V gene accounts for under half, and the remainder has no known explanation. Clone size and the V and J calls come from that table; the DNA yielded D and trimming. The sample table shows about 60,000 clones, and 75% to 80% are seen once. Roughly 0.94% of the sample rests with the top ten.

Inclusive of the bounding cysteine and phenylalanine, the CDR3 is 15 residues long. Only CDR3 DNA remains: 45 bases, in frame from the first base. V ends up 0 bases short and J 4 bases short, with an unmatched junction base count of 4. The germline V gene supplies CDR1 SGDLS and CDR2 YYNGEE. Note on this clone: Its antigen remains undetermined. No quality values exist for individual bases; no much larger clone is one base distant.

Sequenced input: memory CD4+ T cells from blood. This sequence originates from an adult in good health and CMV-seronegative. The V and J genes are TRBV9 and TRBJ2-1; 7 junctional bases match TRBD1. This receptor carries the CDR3 CASSVAGTEYNEQFF. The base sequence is TGTGCCAGCAGCGTAGCCGGGACAGAGTACAATGAGCAGTTCTTC.